This TCR beta chain was recorded in a study of tumor-infiltrating lymphocytes in oesophageal squamous cell carcinoma. A single record per CDR3 protein comes from TCRdb applying MiXCR to the PCR reads. The sample lists about 20,000 distinct CDR3 sequences; 42% were seen once. The CDR3 length equals 15 residues, ends included. Germline V gene lookup returns CDR1 SGHTA and CDR2 FQGNSA. Remarks on this clonotype: Given the absence of the conserved phenylalanine or tryptophan at the CDR3 end, a read error is likely. Because the CDR3's place on the DNA is in doubt, the DNA is left out and the CDR3 is given as listed by TCRdb.

The source of this sequence is a female donor with esophageal squamous cell carcinoma. V usage is TRBV7-2 and J usage is TRBJ1-1. Specimen: normal esophageal tissue next to the tumor. The CDR3 is CASSLWGGGGQYFGT.